Listed below are T cell receptor beta chains from one sample, sequenced in a study of T-cell memory formation after mild COVID-19. One entry per CDR3 protein, called by TCRdb with MiXCR from the 5' RACE reads. This sample carries about 47,000 distinct CDR3 sequences, about a tenth of them seen once, and the ten largest clones take 12%. Material for sequencing was PBMCs or a T cell subset sorted from them (not recorded which). These receptors all stem from an adult woman who had mild COVID-19 (a few samples of this study predate the infection). Cell type and time point are not known. The conserved cysteine and the conserved F or W are not part of the CDR3 here. D genes are given only for firm matches. Clone size is shown for a subset of rows, as once, few, many or a class of expanded clone.

J gene,V gene,D gene,clone size,CDR3 protein
TRBJ1-2,TRBV20-1,TRBD1,-,SASDGQGAYGYT
TRBJ1-5,TRBV5-1,-,-,ASSLGFGTPSNQPQH
TRBJ2-7,TRBV7-2,-,few,ASSNQPHLGSEQY
TRBJ2-7,TRBV7-9,-,few,ASSATGPNYEQY
TRBJ1-2,TRBV20-1,-,-,SARDRVSWGYGYT
TRBJ2-7,TRBV5-6,-,many,ASSYYRVTYEQY
TRBJ2-7,TRBV6-5,-,many,ASSTPSSEQY
TRBJ2-5,TRBV20-1,-,many,SARDLIAVETQY
TRBJ2-1,TRBV20-1,TRBD2,many,SARSDGTSGSVRSSEQF
TRBJ2-3,TRBV12-3/TRBV12-4,-,-,ASSPLSDTQY
TRBJ2-7,TRBV19,-,-,ASSDGTASLYEQY
TRBJ1-5,TRBV27,-,few,ASSLGYSNQPQH
TRBJ2-3,TRBV7-8,TRBD2,many,ASSLGGRGRDTQY
TRBJ2-1,TRBV5-1,TRBD2,few,ASSLAGGSSYNEQF
TRBJ2-3,TRBV3-1,TRBD2,-,ASSLGLAGGGDTQY
TRBJ1-5,TRBV29-1,TRBD1,few,SVVVDRGRSNQPQH
TRBJ2-5,TRBV14,TRBD2,few,ASSQVWASGNTQY
TRBJ2-2,TRBV5-1,TRBD1,few,ASRVLVGQGVNTGELF
TRBJ1-2,TRBV4-2,-,-,ASSQDRGDGYT
TRBJ2-3,TRBV20-1,-,-,SARDSPGSTDTQY
TRBJ2-1,TRBV7-2,TRBD2,many,ASSLTSGGAYEQF
TRBJ2-5,TRBV10-3,-,-,AISGGGGETQY
TRBJ2-3,TRBV20-1,-,many,SARASEGTDTQY
TRBJ2-2,TRBV24-1,-,many,ATSGYMRAGLNTGELF
TRBJ1-1,TRBV12-3/TRBV12-4,-,-,ASRVMGSGKYPNTEAF
TRBJ1-1,TRBV20-1,-,many,SARDASRLRNTEAF